These 8 T cell receptor beta chains were sequenced from one sample in a study of T cells in Graves' hyperthyroidism and ophthalmopathy. Amplified regions were TCR beta CDR3 sequences from RNA transcripts. With the HTBI primer set, the TCR CDR3 went through a first round of RT-PCR. One entry per CDR3 protein, called by TCRdb with MiXCR from the multiplex PCR reads. The sample includes some 550,000 distinct CDR3 sequences, about a sixth of them seen just once. The sequencing input was blood. The receptors shown here come from a woman between 40 and 50 years old with Graves' ophthalmopathy.

This clonotype was seen more than once but under ten times. The chain is built from TRBV6-1 and TRBJ1-6; perhaps TRBD1 as D (5 bases). The germline V and J ends were trimmed by 6 bases and 9 bases, with 24 bases remaining between them. The CDR3 spans 17 residues. Germline V gives CDR1 MNHNS, CDR2 SASEGT. The CDR3 here is CASSRTPTPPSPSPLHF. CDR3 nucleotide sequence: TGTGCCAGCAGCAGGACACCTACCCCCCCCTCTCCTTCACCCCTCCACTTT.

The sample holds many counts of this clonotype. The rearrangement uses TRBV3-1 and TRBJ1-1; D is undetermined. Germline CDR1 LGHDT, CDR2 YNNKEL (reference sequence). This CDR3 comprises 14 residues. V dropped 2 bases and J dropped 0 bases, with 7 bases sitting between them. This chain's CDR3 is CASSQWFMNTEAFF. CDR3 DNA sequence: TGTGCCAGCAGCCAATGGTTTATGAACACTGAAGCTTTCTTT.

This clonotype was seen at least ten times. The chain employs TRBV11-2 and TRBJ2-5, with TRBD2 as a possible D gene (6 bases). V was pared by 5 bases and J by 2 bases, with 15 bases between. The CDR3 totals 15 residues. Germline loops: CDR1 SGHAT, CDR2 FQNNGV. CDR3 nucleotides: TGTGCCAGCAGCCCGCGGGACCCAAATCAAGAGACCCAGTACTTC. It encodes CASSPRDPNQETQYF.

At least ten counts were recorded for this clonotype. The chain uses TRBV28 and TRBJ2-7; 9 nucleotides agree with TRBD1. The germline V gene encodes CDR1 MDHEN and CDR2 SYDVKM. V shed 2 bases, J shed 2 bases, and the junction held 10 bases outside the gene matches. The CDR3 contains 17 residues. CDR3 bases: TGTGCCAGCAGTTTAAGAGCCGGGACAGGGTCAACCTACGAGCAGTACTTC. It is translated as CASSLRAGTGSTYEQYF.

V is TRBV27 and J is TRBJ1-6; D may be TRBD1 (5 bases). The V gene lost 6 bases and the J gene lost 0 bases, with 18 bases spanning the gap. The CDR3 spans 18 residues. The germline CDR1 and CDR2 sequences are MNHEY and SMNVEV (reference sequence). The CDR3 protein is CASSRAGRTSSYNSPLHF. The CDR3, as DNA: TGTGCCAGCAGCCGAGCGGGACGGACAAGCTCCTATAATTCACCCCTCCACTTT.

This clonotype came up a few times. The V and J genes are TRBV5-1 and TRBJ2-3; D unresolved. CDR1 is SGHRS, CDR2 YFSETQ, per germline. This CDR3 region has 14 residues. V was clipped by 2 bases and J by 6 bases, with 13 bases between them. The CDR3, as DNA: TGCGCCAGCAGCTTAAGTCCCGCGGCGGATACGCAGTATTTT. Translated, it gives CASSLSPAADTQYF.

This clonotype was found once. This rearrangement joins TRBV12-3 or TRBV12-4 to TRBJ2-1, with a weak D call TRBD2 (6 bases). With 6 bases removed from V and 8 bases from J, the gap between germline ends came to 17 bases. CDR3 length: 14 residues. CDR3 DNA sequence: TGTGCCAGCAGCATGTCACTAGCTTCCGATGAGCAGTTCTTC. Its translation: CASSMSLASDEQFF.

This clonotype has at least ten counts. The CDR3 reads CSAEEVGDLGETQYF. CDR3 nucleotide sequence: TGCAGTGCGGAAGAGGTCGGGGACCTTGGGGAGACCCAGTACTTC. The chain recombines TRBV20-1 with TRBJ2-5; the D call may be TRBD1 or TRBD2 (5 bases each). Per the germline V gene, CDR1 is DFQATT and CDR2 is SNEGSKA (reference sequence). Trimming cost V 6 bases and J 5 bases, with 22 bases left between them. The CDR3 totals 15 residues.